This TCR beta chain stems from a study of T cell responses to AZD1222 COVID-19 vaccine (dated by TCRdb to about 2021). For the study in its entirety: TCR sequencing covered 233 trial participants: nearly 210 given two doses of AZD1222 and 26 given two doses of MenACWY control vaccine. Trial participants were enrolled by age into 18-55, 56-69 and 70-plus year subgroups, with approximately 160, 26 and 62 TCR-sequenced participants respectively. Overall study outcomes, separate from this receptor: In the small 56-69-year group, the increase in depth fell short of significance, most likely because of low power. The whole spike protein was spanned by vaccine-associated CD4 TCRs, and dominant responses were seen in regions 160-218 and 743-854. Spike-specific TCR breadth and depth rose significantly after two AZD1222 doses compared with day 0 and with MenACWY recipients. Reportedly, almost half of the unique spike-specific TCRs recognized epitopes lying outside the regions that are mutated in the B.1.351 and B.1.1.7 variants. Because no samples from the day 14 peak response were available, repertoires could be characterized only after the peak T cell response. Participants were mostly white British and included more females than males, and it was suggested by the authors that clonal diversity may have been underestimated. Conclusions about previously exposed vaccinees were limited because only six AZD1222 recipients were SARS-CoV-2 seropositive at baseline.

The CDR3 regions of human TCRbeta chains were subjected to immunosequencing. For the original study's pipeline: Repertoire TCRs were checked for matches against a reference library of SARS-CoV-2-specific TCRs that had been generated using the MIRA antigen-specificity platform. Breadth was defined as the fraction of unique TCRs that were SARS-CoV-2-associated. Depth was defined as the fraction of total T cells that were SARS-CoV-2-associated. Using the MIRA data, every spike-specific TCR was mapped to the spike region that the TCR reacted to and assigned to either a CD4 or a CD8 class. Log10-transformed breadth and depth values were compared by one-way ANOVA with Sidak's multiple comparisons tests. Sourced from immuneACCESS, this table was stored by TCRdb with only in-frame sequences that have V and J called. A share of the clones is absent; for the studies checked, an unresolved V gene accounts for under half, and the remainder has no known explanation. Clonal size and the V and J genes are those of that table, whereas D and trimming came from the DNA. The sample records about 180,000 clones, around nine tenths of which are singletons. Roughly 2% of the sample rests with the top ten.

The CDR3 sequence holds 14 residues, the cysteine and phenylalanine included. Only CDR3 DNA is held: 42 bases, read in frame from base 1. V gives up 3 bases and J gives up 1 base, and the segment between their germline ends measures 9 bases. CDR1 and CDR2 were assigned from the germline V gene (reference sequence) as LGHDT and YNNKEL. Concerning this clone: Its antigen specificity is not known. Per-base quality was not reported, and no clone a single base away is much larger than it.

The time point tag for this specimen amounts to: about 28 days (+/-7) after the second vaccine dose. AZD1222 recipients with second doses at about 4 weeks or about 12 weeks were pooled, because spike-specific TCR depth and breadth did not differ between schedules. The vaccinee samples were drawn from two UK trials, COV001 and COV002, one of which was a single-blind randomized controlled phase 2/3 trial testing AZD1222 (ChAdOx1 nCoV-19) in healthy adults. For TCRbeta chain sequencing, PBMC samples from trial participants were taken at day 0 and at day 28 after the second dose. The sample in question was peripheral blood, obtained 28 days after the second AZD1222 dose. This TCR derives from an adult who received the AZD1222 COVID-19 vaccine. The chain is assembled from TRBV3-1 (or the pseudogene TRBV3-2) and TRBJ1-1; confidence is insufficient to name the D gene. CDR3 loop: CASSHGKGNTEAFF. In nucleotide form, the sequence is TGTGCCAGCAGCCACGGAAAGGGGAACACTGAAGCTTTCTTT.